Listed below are T cell receptor beta chains from one sample, sequenced in a study of Ad26.COV2.S vaccination and SARS-CoV-2 variants. TCRdb keeps only in-frame clones here, not all; method: immunoSEQ multiplex PCR. The repertoire includes about 350,000 clones, approximately 86% of them detected once, and about 11% sits in the top ten. The sequenced sample was peripheral blood, obtained in a trial of Ad26.COV2.S vaccine versus placebo. These receptors all stem from a person aged 18 to 59 who received the Ad26.COV2.S COVID-19 vaccine or a placebo. The conserved cysteine and the conserved F or W are not part of the CDR3 here.

J: TRBJ1-4
V: TRBV28
CDR3: ASSLPGRGDEKLF

J: TRBJ2-1
V: TRBV18
CDR3: ASSPQGLEQF

J: TRBJ1-1
V: TRBV5-1
CDR3: ASSLAARTGNTEAF

J: TRBJ1-6
V: TRBV6-5
CDR3: ASSRDNSPLH

J: TRBJ2-7
V: TRBV13
CDR3: ASSFSGRAREQY

J: TRBJ2-1
V: TRBV18
CDR3: ASSPGVGNEQF

J: TRBJ1-6
V: TRBV4-2
CDR3: ASSQEGAGSYNSPLH

J: TRBJ2-2
V: TRBV27
CDR3: ASSLSDPGELF

J: TRBJ1-1
V: TRBV6-2/TRBV6-3
CDR3: ASSSPGGNTEAF

J: TRBJ1-6
V: TRBV4-3
CDR3: ASSQEGGLVGNSPLH

J: TRBJ2-3
V: TRBV27
CDR3: ASSRTSGDPLNTQY

J: TRBJ1-2
V: TRBV7-2
CDR3: ASSDGPRYGYT

J: TRBJ1-4
V: TRBV7-2
CDR3: ASSLGDRKNEKLF

J: TRBJ1-1
V: TRBV3-1/TRBV3-2
CDR3: ASSQVSGSGTEAF

J: TRBJ2-3
V: TRBV18
CDR3: ASSPYTDTQY

J: TRBJ2-7
V: TRBV27
CDR3: ASGTGTPEQY

J: TRBJ2-7
V: TRBV9
CDR3: ASSGPTSYEQY

J: TRBJ1-1
V: TRBV7-2
CDR3: ASSSQGRGAEAF

J: TRBJ2-2
V: TRBV7-9
CDR3: ASSYTSAGELF

J: TRBJ2-3
V: TRBV4-3
CDR3: ASSQDGLGSDTQY

J: TRBJ2-3
V: TRBV5-1
CDR3: ASSLRGGRLAASTDTQY

J: TRBJ2-3
V: TRBV28
CDR3: ASSLRQGPSTDTQY

J: TRBJ1-1
V: TRBV12-3/TRBV12-4
CDR3: ASSDPGHTEAF

J: TRBJ1-3
V: TRBV10-1
CDR3: ASSGTGGFSGNTIY

J: TRBJ1-4
V: TRBV28
CDR3: ASRSGQSNEKLF

J: TRBJ2-7
V: TRBV27
CDR3: ASSLDRGLNEQY